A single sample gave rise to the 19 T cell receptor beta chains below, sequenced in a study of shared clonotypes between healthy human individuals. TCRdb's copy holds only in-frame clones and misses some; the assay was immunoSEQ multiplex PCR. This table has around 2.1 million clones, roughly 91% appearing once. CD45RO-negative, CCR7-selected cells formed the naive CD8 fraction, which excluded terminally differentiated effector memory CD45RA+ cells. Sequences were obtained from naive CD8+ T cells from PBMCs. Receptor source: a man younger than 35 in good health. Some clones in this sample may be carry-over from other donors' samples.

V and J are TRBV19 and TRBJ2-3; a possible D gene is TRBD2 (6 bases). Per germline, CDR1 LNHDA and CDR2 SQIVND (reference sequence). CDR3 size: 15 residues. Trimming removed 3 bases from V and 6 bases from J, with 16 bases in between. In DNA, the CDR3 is TGTGCCAGTAGTATCCACCGGCAGGGACTTGATACGCAGTATTTT. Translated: CASSIHRQGLDTQYF.

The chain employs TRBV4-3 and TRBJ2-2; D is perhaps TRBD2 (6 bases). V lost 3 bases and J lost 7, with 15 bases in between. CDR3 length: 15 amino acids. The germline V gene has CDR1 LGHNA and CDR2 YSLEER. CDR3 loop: CASSHQRAAGGELFF. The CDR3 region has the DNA TGCGCCAGCAGCCACCAGCGGGCGGCCGGCGGGGAGCTGTTTTTT.

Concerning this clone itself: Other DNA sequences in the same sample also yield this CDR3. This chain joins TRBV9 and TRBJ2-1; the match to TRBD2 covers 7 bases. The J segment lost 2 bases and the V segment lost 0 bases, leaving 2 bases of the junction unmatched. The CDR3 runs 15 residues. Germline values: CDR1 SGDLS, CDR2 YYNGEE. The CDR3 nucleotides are TGTGCCAGCAGCGTAGCGGGGGGTACCTACAATGAGCAGTTCTTC. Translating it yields CASSVAGGTYNEQFF.

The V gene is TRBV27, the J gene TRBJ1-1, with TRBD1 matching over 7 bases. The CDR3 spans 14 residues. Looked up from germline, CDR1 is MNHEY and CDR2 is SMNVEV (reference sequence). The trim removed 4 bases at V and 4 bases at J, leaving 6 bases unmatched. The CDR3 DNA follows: TGTGCCAGCAGTTGGGACAGCCGAGGCACTGAAGCTTTCTTT. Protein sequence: CASSWDSRGTEAFF.

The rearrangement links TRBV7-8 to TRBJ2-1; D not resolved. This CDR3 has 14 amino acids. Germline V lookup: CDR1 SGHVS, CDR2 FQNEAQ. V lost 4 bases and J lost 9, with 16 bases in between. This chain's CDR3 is CASSSLGSTREQFF. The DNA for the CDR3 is TGTGCCAGCAGCTCTCTAGGGTCCACCCGTGAGCAGTTCTTC.

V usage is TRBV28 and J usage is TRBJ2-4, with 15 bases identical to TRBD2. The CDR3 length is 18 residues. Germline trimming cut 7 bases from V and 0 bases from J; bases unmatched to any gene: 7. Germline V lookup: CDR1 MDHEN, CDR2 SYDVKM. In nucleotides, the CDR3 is TGTGCCAGCACCGCTGGGACTAGCGGGGGGCTAGCCAAAAACATTCAGTACTTC. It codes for CASTAGTSGGLAKNIQYF.

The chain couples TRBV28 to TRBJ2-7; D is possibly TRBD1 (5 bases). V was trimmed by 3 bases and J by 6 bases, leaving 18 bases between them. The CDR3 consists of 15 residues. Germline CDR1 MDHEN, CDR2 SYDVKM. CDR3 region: CASSFYQTATIEQYF. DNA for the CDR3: TGTGCCAGCAGTTTTTATCAGACAGCTACGATCGAGCAGTACTTC.

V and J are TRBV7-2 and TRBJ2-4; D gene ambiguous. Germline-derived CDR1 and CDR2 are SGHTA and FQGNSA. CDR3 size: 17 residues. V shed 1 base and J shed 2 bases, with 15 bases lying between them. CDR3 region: CASSLVLFGAPKNIQYF. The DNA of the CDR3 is TGTGCCAGCAGCTTAGTGCTGTTTGGAGCCCCCAAAAACATTCAGTACTTC.

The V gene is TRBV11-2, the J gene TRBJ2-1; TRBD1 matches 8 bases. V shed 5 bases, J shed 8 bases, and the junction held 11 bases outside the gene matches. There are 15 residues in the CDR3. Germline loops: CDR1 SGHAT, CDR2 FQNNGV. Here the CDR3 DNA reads TGTGCCAGCAGCGAACAGGGGGGAGTAATGTATGAGCAGTTCTTC. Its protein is CASSEQGGVMYEQFF.

CDR3 sequence: CASSLEWGIHEQYF. The CDR3 nucleotides read TGCGCCAGCAGCTTGGAGTGGGGGATCCACGAGCAGTACTTC. The chain carries TRBV5-1 and TRBJ2-7, with D perhaps matching TRBD1 or TRBD2 (5 bases each). Trimming removed 0 bases at V and 5 bases at J, with 12 bases between. The germline CDR1 and CDR2 sequences are SGHRS and YFSETQ. The CDR3 extends over 14 amino acids.

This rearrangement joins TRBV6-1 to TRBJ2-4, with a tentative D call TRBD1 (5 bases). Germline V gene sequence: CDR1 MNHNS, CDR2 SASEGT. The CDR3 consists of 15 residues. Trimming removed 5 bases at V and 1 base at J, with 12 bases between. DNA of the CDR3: TGTGCCAGCAGTCTAAGGGGCGAGGCCAAAAACATTCAGTACTTC. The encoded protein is CASSLRGEAKNIQYF.

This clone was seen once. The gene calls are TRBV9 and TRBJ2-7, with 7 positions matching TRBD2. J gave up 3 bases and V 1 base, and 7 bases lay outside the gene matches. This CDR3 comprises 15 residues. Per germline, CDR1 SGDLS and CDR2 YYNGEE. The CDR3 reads CASSVFAGAGYEQYF. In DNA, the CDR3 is TGTGCCAGCAGCGTATTTGCGGGAGCAGGCTACGAGCAGTACTTC.

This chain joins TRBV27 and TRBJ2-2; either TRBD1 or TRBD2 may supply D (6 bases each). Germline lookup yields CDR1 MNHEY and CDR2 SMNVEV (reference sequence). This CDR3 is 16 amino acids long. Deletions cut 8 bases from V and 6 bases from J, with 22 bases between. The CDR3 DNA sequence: TGTGCCAGCTCTAAAATCTGGGGGGCAGACTCCGGGGAGCTGTTTTTT. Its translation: CASSKIWGADSGELFF.

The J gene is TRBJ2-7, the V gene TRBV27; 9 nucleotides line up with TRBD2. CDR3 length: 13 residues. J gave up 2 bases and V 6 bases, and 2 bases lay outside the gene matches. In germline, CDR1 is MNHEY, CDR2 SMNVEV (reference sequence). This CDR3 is CASRVAGAYEQYF. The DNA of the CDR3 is TGTGCCAGCAGGGTAGCGGGGGCCTACGAGCAGTACTTC.

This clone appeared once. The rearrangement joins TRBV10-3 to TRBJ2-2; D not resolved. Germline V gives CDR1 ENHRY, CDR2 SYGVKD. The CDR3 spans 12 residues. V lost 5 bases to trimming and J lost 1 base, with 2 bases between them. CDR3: CAISKNTGELFF. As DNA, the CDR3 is TGTGCCATCAGTAAGAACACCGGGGAGCTGTTTTTT.

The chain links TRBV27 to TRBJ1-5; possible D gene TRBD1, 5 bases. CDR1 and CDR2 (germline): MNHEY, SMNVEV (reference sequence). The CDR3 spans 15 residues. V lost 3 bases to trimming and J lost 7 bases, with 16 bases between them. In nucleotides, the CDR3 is TGTGCCAGCAGTTTTACTGCGGGGCGTGTACAGCCCCAGCATTTT. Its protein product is CASSFTAGRVQPQHF.

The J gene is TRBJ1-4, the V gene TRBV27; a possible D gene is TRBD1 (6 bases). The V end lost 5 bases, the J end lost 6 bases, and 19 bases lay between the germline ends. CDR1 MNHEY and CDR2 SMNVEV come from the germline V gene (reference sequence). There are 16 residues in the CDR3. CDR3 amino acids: CASSTLAGAFHEKLFF. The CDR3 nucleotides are TGTGCCAGCAGTACCCTCGCAGGGGCTTTCCATGAAAAACTGTTTTTT.

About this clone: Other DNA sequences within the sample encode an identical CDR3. As DNA, the CDR3 is TGCAGTGCCAGATCCCCGTACGAGCAGTACTTC. Amino acids: CSARSPYEQYF. The chain employs TRBV20-1 and TRBJ2-7; no definite D call. This CDR3 spans 11 amino acids. CDR1 is DFQATT and CDR2 is SNEGSKA in the germline V gene (reference sequence). V was trimmed by 6 bases and J by 4 bases, leaving 10 bases between them.

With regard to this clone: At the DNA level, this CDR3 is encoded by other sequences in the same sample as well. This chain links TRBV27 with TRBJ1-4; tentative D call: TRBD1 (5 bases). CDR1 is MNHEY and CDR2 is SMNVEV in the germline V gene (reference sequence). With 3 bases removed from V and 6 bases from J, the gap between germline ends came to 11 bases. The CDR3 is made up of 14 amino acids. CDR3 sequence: CASSFWGEDEKLFF. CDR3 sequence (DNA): TGTGCCAGCAGTTTCTGGGGGGAAGATGAAAAACTGTTTTTT.